This T cell receptor (beta chain) was recovered during a study of T cells in Graves' hyperthyroidism and ophthalmopathy. Study-wide results and limits: Stable hyperthyroidism was separated from ophthalmopathy by a model based on 13 V-J features.

Amplification of TCR beta CDR3 regions used RNA as the template. Researchers ran a first-round RT-PCR on the TCR CDR3 using the HTBI primer set. Using its own MiXCR run on the multiplex PCR reads, TCRdb lists one record per CDR3 protein. The sample shows hundreds of thousands of distinct CDR3 sequences, 15% to 20% of them seen only once. The trim removed 3 bases at V and 8 bases at J, leaving 12 bases unmatched. CDR3 length: 16 residues. CDR1 is MDHEN, CDR2 SYDVKM, per germline. A word on this clonotype: The antigen is not known.

Researchers barred patients who had uncontrolled infection, other autoimmune disease, pregnancy or lactation. The clonotype originates from a woman in her 40s with Graves' ophthalmopathy. This chain connects TRBV28 to TRBJ2-2; 7 bases are shared with TRBD2. The sample consisted of blood. In DNA, the CDR3 is TGTGCCAGCAGTTTGTTTGTCGCGGGAGCTATGGGGGAGCTGTTTTTT. Protein: CASSLFVAGAMGELFF. The complete variable domain, with remaining parts taken from reference TRBV28 and TRBJ2-2, reads DVKVTQSSRYLVKRTGEKVFLECVQDMDHENMFWYRQDPGLGLRLIYFSYDVKMKEKGDIPEGYSVSREKKERFSLILESASTNQTSMYLCASSLFVAGAMGELFFGEGSRLTVL.